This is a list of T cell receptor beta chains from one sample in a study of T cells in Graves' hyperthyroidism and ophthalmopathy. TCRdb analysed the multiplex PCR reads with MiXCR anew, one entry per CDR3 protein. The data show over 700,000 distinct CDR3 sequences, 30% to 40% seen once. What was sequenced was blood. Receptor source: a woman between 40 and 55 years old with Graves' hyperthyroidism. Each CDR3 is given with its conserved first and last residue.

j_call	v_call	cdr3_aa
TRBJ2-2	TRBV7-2	CASSLAPGGNTGELFF
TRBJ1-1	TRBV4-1	CASSQFERNTEAFF
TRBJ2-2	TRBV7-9	CASSLKSGQGRTGELFF
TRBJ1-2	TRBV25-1	CASRVESPRTDNYGYTF
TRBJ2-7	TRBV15	CATSRGGYGNEQYF
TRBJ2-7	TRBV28	CASSTRGLVQYEQYF
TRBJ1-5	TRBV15	CATSRDFGDQPQHF
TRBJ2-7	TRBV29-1	CSAGSHSYEQYF
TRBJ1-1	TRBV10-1	CASSESPVNTEAFF
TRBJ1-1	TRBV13	CASSQSGFGDRTEAFF